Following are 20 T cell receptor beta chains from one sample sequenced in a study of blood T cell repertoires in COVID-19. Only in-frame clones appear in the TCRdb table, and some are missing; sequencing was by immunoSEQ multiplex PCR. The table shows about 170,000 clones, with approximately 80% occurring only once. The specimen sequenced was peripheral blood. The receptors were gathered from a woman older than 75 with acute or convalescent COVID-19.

CDR3 bases: TGCAGCGTTGATAACGCAAACTTAGGGGATGGGCAAGAGACCCAGTACTTC. It yields the protein CSVDNANLGDGQETQYF. The chain links TRBV29-1 to TRBJ2-5; possibly TRBD1 for D (5 bases). The CDR3 covers 17 residues. Germline values: CDR1 SQVTM, CDR2 ANQGSEA. Trimming left V 3 bases short and J 2 bases short, with 22 bases between. The entire variable domain, with the rest obtained from reference TRBV29-1 and TRBJ2-5, is as follows: SAVISQKPSRDICQRGTSLTIQCQVDSQVTMMFWYRQQPGQSLTLIATANQGSEATYESGFVIDKFPISRPNLTFSTLTVSNMSPEDSSIYLCSVDNANLGDGQETQYFGPGTRLLVL.

The chain's CDR3 is CAWSVKAGGNTIYF. CDR3 nucleotide sequence: TGTGCCTGGAGTGTAAAGGCAGGGGGAAACACCATATATTTT. The chain joins TRBV30 to TRBJ1-3, with D perhaps TRBD1 (5 bases). Germline V lookup: CDR1 GTSNPN, CDR2 SVGIG (reference sequence). V was clipped by 0 bases and J by 4 bases, with 10 bases between them. There are 14 residues in the CDR3.

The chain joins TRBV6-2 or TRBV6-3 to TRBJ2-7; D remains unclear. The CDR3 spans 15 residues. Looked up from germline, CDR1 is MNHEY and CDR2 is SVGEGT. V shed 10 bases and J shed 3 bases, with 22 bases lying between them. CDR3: CATSPIGLSGYEQYF. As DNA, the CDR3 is TGTGCCACAAGCCCTATCGGTCTTTCGGGCTACGAGCAGTACTTC.

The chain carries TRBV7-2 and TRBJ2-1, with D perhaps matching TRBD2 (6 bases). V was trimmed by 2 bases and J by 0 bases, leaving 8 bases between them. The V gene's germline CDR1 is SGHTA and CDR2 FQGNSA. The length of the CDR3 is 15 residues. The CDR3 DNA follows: TGTGCCAGCAGCTTATACGGGAGCTCCTACAATGAGCAGTTCTTC. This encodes CASSLYGSSYNEQFF.

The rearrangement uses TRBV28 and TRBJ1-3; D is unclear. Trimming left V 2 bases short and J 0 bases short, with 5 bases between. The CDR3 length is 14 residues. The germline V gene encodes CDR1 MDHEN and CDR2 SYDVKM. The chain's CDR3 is CASSLSGSGNTIYF. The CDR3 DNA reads TGTGCCAGCAGTTTAAGCGGCTCTGGAAACACCATATATTTT.

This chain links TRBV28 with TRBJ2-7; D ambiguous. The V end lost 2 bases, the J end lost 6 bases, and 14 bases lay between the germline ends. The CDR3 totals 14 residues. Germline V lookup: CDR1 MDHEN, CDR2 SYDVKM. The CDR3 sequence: CASSLLSYGFEQYF. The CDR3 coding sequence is TGTGCCAGCAGTTTACTCTCTTACGGTTTCGAGCAGTACTTC.

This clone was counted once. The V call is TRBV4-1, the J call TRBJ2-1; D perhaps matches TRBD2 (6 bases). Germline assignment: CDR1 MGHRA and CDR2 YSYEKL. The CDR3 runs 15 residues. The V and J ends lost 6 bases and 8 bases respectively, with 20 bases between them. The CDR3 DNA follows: TGCGCCAGCAGGGAAGGACTACAGCCAGAACATGAGCAGTTCTTC. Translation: CASREGLQPEHEQFF.

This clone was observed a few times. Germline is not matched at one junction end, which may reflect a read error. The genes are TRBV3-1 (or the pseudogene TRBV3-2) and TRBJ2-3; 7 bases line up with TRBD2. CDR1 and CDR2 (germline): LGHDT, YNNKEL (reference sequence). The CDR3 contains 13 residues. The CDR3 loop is CASSQEIGLVVFF. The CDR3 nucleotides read TGTGCCAGCAGCCAAGAAATAGGACTAGTGGTCTTTTTT.

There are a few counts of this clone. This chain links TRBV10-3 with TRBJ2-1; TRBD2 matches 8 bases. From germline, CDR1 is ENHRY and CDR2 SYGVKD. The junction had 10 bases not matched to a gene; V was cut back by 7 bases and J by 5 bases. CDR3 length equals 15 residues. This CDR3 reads CAIKEREGQNNEQFF. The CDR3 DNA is TGTGCCATCAAGGAACGGGAGGGCCAGAACAATGAGCAGTTCTTC.

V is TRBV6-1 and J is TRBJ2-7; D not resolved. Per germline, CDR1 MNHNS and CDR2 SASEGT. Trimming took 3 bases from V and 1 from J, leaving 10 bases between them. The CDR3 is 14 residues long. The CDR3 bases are TGTGCCAGCAGTGAGGTCAGATTGTCCTACGAGCAGTACTTC. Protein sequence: CASSEVRLSYEQYF.

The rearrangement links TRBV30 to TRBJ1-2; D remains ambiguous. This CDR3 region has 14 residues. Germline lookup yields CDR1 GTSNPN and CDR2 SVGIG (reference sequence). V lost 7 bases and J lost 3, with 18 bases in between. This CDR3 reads CALTPAGPYYGYTF. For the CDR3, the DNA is TGTGCCTTAACACCGGCAGGCCCCTACTATGGCTACACCTTC.

The CDR3 DNA reads TGTGCCAGAAGCTTGCGCCCGGTACAGCTCCTCTTAAAAGAGACCCAGTACTTC. Its protein is CARSLRPVQLLLKETQYF. The gene calls are TRBV5-3 and TRBJ2-5; D ambiguous. TRBV5-3 is sorted into the ORF group, with uncertain function. This CDR3 is built from 18 residues. V was trimmed by 1 base and J by 3 bases, leaving 22 bases between them.

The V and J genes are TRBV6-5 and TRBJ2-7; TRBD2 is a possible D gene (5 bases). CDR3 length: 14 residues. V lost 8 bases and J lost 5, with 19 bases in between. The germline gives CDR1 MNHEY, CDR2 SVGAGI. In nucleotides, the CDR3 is TGTGCCAGCTTAACCCTTACTTCGAGGGACGAGCAGTACTTC. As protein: CASLTLTSRDEQYF.

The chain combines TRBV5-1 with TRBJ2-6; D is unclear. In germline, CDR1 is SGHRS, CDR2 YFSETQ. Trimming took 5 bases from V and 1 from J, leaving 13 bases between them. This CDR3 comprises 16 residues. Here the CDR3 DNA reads TGCGCCAGCAGAACTGATGGTTGGTCTGGGGCCAACGTCCTGACTTTC. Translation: CASRTDGWSGANVLTF.

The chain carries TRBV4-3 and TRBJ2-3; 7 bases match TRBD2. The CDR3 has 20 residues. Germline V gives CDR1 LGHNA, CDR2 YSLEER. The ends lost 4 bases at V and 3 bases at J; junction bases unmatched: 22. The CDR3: CASSPRAGTHEIRETDTQYF. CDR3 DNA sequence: TGCGCCAGCAGCCCCCGAGCGGGAACGCATGAGATTCGAGAGACAGATACGCAGTATTTT.

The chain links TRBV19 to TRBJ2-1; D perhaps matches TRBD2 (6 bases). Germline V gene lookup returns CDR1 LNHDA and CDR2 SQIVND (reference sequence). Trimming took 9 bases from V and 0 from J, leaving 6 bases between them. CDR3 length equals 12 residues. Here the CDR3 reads CASGSSYNEQFF. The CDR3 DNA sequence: TGTGCCAGCGGGAGCTCCTACAATGAGCAGTTCTTC.

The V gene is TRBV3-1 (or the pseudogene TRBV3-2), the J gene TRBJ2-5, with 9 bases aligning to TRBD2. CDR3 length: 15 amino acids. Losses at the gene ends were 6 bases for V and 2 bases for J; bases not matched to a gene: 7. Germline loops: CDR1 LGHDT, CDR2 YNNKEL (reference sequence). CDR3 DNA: TGTGCCAGCAGAAGGGGACTAGCTGTACAAGAGACCCAGTACTTC. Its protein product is CASRRGLAVQETQYF.

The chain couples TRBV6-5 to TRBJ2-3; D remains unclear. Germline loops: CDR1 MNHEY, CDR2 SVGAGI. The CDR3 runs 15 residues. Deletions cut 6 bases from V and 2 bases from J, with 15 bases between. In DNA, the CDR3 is TGTGCCAGCAGCTATTCGAGATTTTACACAGATACGCAGTATTTT. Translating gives CASSYSRFYTDTQYF.

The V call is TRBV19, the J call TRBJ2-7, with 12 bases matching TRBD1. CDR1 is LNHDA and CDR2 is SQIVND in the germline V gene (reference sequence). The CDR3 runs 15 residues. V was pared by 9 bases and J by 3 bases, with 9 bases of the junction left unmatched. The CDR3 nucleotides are TGTGCCAGCCAGGGACAGGGGGCTACACACTACGAGCAGTACTTC. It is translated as CASQGQGATHYEQYF.

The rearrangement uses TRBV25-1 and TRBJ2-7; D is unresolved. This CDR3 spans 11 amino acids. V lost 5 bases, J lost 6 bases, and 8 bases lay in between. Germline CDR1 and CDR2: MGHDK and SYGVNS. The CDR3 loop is CASSSFFEQYF. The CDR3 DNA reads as TGTGCCAGCAGTTCCTTTTTCGAGCAGTACTTC.